This T cell receptor beta chain is from a study of blood T cell repertoires in COVID-19. On the study more broadly: COVID-19 samples from acute and convalescent phases originated in the United States, Italy and Spain.

Authors' processing steps: Using reference gene primer amplification, nucleated cell counts were estimated. The repertoire was sequenced with immunoSEQ multiplex PCR; TCRdb's copy has only in-frame clones and lacks some. V and J calls and clone size are as listed in that table; D and trimming were resolved from the DNA. The sample contains approximately 280,000 clones, about 90% of which appear only once. The CDR3 is made up of 16 amino acids. The germline CDR1 and CDR2 sequences are MNHNS and SASEGT. The ends lost 1 base at V and 10 bases at J; junction bases unmatched: 9. Donors were grouped by their self-reported clinical history.

The receptor was isolated from a woman in her late teens or twenties with acute COVID-19. Sequences were obtained from PBMCs or T cells enriched from blood (not recorded which). The J gene is TRBJ2-4, the V gene TRBV6-1, with 11 nucleotides matching TRBD1. CDR3 coding DNA: TGTGCCAGCAGTGAAGACGGGACAGGGGGTTCACGGATTCAGTACTTC. Its protein is CASSEDGTGGSRIQYF.